This TCR beta chain was obtained from a study of blood T cell repertoires in COVID-19. On the study more broadly: Material from acute and convalescent COVID-19 was sourced from the United States, Italy and Spain. Sources were T cells, B-cell-depleted T cells, or PBMCs; the material itself was cDNA or gDNA.

Germline CDR1 is MNHEY and CDR2 is SMNVEV (reference sequence). This CDR3 spans 14 amino acids. Original processing methods: Amplification of reference gene primers provided the estimated nucleated cell counts. Profiling relied on immunoSEQ multiplex PCR, and the TCRdb table lists in-frame clones only, not all of them. The DNA was the basis for D and trimming; V, J and clone size are from that table. The data show tens of thousands of clones, 75% to 85% seen once. This clonotype was obtained from a woman aged 65 to 85 with acute or convalescent COVID-19. The sequenced sample was peripheral blood. The V call is TRBV27, the J call TRBJ2-5; the D gene is possibly TRBD1 (6 bases). Here the CDR3 DNA reads TGTCCAGACGAGGGGGAAGCAGGGCAAGAGACCCAGTACTTC. This codes for CPDEGEAGQETQYF.